Given below is one T cell receptor beta chain in context. This specimen belongs to a study of blood T cell repertoires in COVID-19. Study in general: Nucleic acid was either cDNA or gDNA, and it came from T cells, B-cell-depleted T cells, or PBMCs.

Assay used: immunoSEQ multiplex PCR; TCRdb lists only in-frame clones, some missing. The table shows 150,000 or so clones, with roughly 87% occurring only once. This CDR3 spans 14 amino acids. Germline CDR1 SGHTA, CDR2 FQGTGA. V was clipped by 5 bases and J by 3 bases, with 12 bases between them. Sequenced: PBMCs or T cells enriched from blood (not recorded which). V and J are TRBV7-3 and TRBJ2-3; D might be TRBD2 (6 bases). The source of this sequence is a woman aged 40 to 55 who had been exposed to COVID-19. The CDR3 protein is CASSDSSATDTQYF. Written as DNA, the CDR3 is TGTGCCAGCAGCGATTCTAGCGCTACAGATACGCAGTATTTT.